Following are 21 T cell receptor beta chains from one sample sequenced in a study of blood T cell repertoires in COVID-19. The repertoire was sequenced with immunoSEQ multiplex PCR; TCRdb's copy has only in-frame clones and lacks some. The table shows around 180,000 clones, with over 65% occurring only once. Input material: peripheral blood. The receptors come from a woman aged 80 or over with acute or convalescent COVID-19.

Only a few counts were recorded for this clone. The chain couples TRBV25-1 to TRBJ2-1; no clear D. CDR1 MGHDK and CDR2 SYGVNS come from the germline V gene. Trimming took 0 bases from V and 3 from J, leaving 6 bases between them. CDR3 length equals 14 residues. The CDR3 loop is CASSEYLGYNEQFF. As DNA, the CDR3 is TGTGCCAGCAGTGAATACCTAGGCTACAATGAGCAGTTCTTC.

The CDR3: CASSRQAGVFGELFF. In DNA form, the CDR3 reads TGTGCCAGCAGCCGGCAAGCGGGAGTTTTCGGGGAGCTGTTTTTT. The chain has TRBV2 and TRBJ2-2; 8 bases align to TRBD2. This CDR3 has 15 residues. Trimming took 6 bases from V and 7 from J; bases not matched to a gene: 10. Germline CDR1 is SNHLY and CDR2 is FYNNEI.

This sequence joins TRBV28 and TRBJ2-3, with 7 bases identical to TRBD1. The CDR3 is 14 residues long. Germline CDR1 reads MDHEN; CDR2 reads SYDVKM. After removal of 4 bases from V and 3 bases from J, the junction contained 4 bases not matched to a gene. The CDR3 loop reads CASSSQQGTDTQYF. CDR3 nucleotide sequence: TGTGCCAGCAGTTCACAACAGGGGACAGATACGCAGTATTTT.

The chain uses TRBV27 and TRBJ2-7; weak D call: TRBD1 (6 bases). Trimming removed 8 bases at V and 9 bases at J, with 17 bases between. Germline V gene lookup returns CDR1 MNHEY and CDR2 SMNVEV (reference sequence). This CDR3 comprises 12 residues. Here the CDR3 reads CASGRQALGQYF. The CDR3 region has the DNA TGTGCCAGCGGGAGACAGGCCTTGGGGCAGTACTTC.

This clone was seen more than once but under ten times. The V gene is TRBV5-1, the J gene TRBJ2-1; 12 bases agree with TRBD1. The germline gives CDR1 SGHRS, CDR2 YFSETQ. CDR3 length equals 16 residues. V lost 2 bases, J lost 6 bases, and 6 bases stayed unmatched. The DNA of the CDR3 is TGCGCCAGCAGCTTTTACGGGACAGGGGGCGCCAATGAGCAGTTCTTC. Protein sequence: CASSFYGTGGANEQFF.

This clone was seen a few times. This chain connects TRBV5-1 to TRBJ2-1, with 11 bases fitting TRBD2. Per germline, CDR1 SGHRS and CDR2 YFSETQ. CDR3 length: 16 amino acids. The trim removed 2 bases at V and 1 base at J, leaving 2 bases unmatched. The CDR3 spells CASSLLAGGSYNEQFF. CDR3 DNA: TGCGCCAGCAGCTTATTAGCGGGAGGGTCCTACAATGAGCAGTTCTTC. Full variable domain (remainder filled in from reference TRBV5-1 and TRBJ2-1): KAGVTQTPRYLIKTRGQQVTLSCSPISGHRSVSWYQQTPGQGLQFLFEYFSETQRNKGNFPGRFSGRQFSNSRSEMNVSTLELGDSALYLCASSLLAGGSYNEQFFGPGTRLTVL.

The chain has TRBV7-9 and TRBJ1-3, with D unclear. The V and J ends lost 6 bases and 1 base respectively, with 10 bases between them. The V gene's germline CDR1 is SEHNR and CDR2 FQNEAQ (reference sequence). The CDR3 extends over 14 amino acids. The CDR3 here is CASRGERSGNTIYF. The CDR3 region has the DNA TGTGCCAGCAGGGGAGAGAGATCTGGAAACACCATATATTTT.

As DNA, the CDR3 is TGTGCCAGCAGCCAAGATGGGCTGAAGGAGCCCCAGCATTTT. Translated, it gives CASSQDGLKEPQHF. The rearrangement uses TRBV3-1 (or the pseudogene TRBV3-2) and TRBJ1-5, with no clear D. This CDR3 is 14 amino acids long. Germline loops: CDR1 LGHDT, CDR2 YNNKEL (reference sequence). V shed 0 bases and J shed 8 bases, with 11 bases lying between them.

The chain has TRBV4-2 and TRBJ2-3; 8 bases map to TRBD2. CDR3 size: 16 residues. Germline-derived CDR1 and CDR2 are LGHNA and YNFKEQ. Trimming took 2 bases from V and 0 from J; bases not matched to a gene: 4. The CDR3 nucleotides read TGTGCCAGCAGCCAATTTAGCGGGATAAGCACAGATACGCAGTATTTT. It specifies CASSQFSGISTDTQYF.

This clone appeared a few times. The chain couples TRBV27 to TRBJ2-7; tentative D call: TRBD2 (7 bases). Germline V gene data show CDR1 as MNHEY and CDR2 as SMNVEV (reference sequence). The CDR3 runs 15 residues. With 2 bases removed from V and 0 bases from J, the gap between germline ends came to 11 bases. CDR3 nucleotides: TGTGCCAGCAGTTTAAGGGGGGAGGGCTCCTACGAGCAGTACTTC. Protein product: CASSLRGEGSYEQYF.

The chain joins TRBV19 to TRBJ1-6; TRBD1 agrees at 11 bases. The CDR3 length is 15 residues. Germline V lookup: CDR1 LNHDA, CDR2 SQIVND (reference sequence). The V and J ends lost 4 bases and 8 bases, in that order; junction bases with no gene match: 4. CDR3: CASSRTGGDDSPLHF. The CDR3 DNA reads TGTGCCAGTAGTAGGACAGGGGGCGATGATTCACCCCTCCACTTT.

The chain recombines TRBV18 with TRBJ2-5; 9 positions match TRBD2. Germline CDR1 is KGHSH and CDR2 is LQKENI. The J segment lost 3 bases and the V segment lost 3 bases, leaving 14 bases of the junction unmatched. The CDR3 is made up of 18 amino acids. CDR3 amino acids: CASSPRRRAGGVEETQYF. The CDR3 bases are TGTGCCAGCTCACCCCGACGAAGAGCGGGAGGTGTCGAAGAGACCCAGTACTTC.

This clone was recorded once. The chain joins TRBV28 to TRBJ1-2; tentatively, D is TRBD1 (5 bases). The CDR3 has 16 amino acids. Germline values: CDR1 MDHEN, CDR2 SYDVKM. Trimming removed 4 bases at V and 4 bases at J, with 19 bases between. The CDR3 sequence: CASSSTHSTDPYGYTF. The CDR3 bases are TGTGCCAGCAGTTCCACCCACTCGACAGACCCCTATGGCTACACCTTC.

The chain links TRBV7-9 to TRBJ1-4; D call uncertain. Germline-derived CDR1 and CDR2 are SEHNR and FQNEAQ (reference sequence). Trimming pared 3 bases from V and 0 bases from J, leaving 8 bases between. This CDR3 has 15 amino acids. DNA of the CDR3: TGTGCCAGCAGCTTCGGAGCTGCAACTAATGAAAAACTGTTTTTT. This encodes CASSFGAATNEKLFF.

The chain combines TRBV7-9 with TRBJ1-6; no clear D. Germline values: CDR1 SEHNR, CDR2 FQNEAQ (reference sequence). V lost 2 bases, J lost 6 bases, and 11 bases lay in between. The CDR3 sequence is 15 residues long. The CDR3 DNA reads TGTGCCAGCAGCTTAACGGGGTCTGGTAATTCACCCCTCCACTTT. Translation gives CASSLTGSGNSPLHF.

CDR3 region: CAWSKPGTGRIYEQYF. In DNA form, the CDR3 reads TGTGCCTGGAGTAAGCCTGGGACAGGGCGGATCTACGAGCAGTACTTC. This chain connects TRBV30 to TRBJ2-7; 9 bases agree with TRBD1. CDR1 and CDR2 from the germline V gene are GTSNPN and SVGIG (reference sequence). V shed 2 bases, J shed 3 bases, and the junction held 11 bases outside the gene matches. The CDR3 runs 16 residues.

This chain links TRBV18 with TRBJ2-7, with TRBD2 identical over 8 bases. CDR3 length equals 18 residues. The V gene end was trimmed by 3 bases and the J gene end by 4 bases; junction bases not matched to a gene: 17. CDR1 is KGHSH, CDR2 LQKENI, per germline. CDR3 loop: CASSPGGQSTSGPYEQYF. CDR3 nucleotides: TGTGCCAGCTCACCCGGGGGGCAATCTACTAGCGGACCGTACGAGCAGTACTTC.

CDR3 in amino acids: CASSGRQGHQPQHF. The CDR3 DNA follows: TGTGCCAGCAGTGGAAGACAGGGCCATCAGCCCCAGCATTTT. J is TRBJ1-5 and V is TRBV2; 7 nucleotides agree with TRBD1. CDR3 size: 14 residues. Per the germline V gene, CDR1 is SNHLY and CDR2 is FYNNEI. The V gene end was trimmed by 4 bases and the J gene end by 5 bases; junction bases not matched to a gene: 5. Full variable domain (remainder filled in from reference TRBV2 and TRBJ1-5): EPEVTQTPSHQVTQMGQEVILRCVPISNHLYFYWYRQILGQKVEFLVSFYNNEISEKSEIFDDQFSVERPDGSNFTLKIRSTKLEDSAMYFCASSGRQGHQPQHFGDGTRLSIL.

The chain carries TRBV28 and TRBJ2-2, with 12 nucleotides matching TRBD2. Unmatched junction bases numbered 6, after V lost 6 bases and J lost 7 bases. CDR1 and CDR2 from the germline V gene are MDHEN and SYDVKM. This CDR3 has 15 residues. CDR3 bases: TGTGCCAGCAGACCGACTAGCGGGAGAGTCGGGGAGCTGTTTTTT. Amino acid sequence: CASRPTSGRVGELFF.

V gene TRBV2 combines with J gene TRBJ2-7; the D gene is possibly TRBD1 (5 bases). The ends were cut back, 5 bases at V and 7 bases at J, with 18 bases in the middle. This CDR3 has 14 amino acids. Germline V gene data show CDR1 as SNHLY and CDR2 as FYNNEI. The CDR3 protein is CASSIVRRKGEQYF. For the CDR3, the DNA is TGTGCCAGCAGTATCGTACGGCGGAAGGGGGAGCAGTACTTC.

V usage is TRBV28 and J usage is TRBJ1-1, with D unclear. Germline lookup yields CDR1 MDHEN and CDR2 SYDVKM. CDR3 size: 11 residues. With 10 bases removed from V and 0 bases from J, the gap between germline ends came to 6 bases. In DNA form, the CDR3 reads TGTGCCACCCACATGAACACTGAAGCTTTCTTT. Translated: CATHMNTEAFF.